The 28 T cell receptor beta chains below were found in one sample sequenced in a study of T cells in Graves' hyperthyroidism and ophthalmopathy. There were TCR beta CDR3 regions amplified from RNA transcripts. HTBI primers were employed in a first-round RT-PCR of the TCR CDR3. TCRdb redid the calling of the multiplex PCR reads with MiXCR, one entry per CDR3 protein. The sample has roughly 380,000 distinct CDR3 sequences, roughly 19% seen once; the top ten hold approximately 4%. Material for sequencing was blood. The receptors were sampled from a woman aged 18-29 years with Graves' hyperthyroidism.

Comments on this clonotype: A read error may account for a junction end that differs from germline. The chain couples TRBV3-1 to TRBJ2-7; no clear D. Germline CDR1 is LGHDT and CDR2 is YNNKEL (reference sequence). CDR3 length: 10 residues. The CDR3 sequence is CASSPPDGHF. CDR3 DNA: TGTGCCAGCAGCCCACCGGATGGGCACTTC.

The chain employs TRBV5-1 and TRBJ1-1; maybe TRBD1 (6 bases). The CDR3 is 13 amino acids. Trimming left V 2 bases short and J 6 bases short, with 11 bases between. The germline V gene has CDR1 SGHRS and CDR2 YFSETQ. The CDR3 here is CASSFTGMAEAFF. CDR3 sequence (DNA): TGCGCCAGCAGCTTTACAGGGATGGCTGAAGCTTTCTTT.

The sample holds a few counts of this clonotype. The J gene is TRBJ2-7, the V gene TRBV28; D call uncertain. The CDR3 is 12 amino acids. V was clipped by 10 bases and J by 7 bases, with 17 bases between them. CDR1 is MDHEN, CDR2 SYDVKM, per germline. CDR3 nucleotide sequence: TGTGCCACGACAACGGCACGGTGGGAGCAGTACTTC. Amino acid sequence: CATTTARWEQYF.

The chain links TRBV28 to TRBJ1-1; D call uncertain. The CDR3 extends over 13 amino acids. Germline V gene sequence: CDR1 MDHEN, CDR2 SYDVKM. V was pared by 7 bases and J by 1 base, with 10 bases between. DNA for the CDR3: TGTGCCAGCACCTCAAGAAGGAACACTGAAGCTTTCTTT. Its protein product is CASTSRRNTEAFF.

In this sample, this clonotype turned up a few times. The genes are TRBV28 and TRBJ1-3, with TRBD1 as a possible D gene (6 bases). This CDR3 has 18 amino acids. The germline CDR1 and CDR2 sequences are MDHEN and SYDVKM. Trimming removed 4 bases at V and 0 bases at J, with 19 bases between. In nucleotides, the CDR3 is TGTGCCAGCAGTTACCGGGGGGCCAGCTTCGTCTCTGGAAACACCATATATTTT. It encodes CASSYRGASFVSGNTIYF.

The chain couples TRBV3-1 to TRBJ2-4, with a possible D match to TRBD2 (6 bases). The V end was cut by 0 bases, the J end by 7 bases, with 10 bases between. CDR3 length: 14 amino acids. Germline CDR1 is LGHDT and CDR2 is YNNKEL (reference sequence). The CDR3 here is CASSQEGGTNIQYF. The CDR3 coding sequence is TGTGCCAGCAGCCAAGAAGGAGGGACGAACATTCAGTACTTC.

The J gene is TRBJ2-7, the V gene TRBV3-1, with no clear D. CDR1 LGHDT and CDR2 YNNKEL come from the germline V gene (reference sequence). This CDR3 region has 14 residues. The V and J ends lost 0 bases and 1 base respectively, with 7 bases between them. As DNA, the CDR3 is TGTGCCAGCAGCCAAGATGCGGATTCCTACGAGCAGTACTTC. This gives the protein CASSQDADSYEQYF.

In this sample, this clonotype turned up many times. CDR3 region: CASSLPGAGDSNQPQHF. The CDR3 bases are TGTGCCAGCAGCTTACCCGGGGCAGGGGACTCTAATCAGCCCCAGCATTTT. The rearrangement uses TRBV7-8 and TRBJ1-5, with D tentatively TRBD1 (6 bases). The V and J ends lost 2 bases and 4 bases respectively, with 18 bases between them. Germline values: CDR1 SGHVS, CDR2 FQNEAQ. This CDR3 is 17 amino acids long.

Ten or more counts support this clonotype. The CDR3 reads CASSQGTSGGVPPRETQYF. CDR3 in DNA: TGTGCCAGCAGCCAAGGGACTAGCGGGGGAGTCCCACCAAGGGAGACCCAGTACTTC. This sequence joins TRBV6-4 and TRBJ2-5; 14 bases line up with TRBD2. V shed 6 bases, J shed 5 bases, and the junction held 17 bases outside the gene matches. CDR1 is MRHNA and CDR2 is SNTAGT in the germline V gene. This CDR3 is 19 amino acids long.

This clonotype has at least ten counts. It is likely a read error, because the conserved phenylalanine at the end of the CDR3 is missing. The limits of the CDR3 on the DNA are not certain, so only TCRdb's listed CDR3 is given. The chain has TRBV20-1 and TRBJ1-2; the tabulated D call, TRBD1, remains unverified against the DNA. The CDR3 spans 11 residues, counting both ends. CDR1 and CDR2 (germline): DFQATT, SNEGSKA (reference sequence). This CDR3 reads CSAAEGDRHPL.

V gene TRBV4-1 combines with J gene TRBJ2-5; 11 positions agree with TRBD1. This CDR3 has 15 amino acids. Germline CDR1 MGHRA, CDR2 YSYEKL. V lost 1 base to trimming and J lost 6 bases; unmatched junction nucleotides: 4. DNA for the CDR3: TGCGCCAGCAGCCAAGGGGACAGGGGGAGGAAGACCCAGTACTTC. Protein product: CASSQGDRGRKTQYF.

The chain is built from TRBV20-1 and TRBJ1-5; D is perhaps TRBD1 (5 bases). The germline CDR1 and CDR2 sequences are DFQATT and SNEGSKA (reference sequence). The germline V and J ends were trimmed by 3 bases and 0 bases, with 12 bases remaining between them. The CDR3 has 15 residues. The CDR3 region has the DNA TGCAGTGCTAGGGGGGTCTCGGGTAGCAATCAGCCCCAGCATTTT. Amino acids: CSARGVSGSNQPQHF.

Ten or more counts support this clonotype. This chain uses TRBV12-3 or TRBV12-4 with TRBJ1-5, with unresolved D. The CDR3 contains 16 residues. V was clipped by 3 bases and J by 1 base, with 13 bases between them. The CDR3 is CASSFLERVSNQPQHF. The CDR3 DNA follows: TGTGCCAGCAGTTTCTTGGAGAGGGTAAGCAATCAGCCCCAGCATTTT.

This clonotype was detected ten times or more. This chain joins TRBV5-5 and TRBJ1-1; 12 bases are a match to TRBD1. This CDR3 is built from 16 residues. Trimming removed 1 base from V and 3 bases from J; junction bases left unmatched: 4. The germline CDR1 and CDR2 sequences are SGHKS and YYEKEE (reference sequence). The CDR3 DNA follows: TGTGCCAGCAGCTTGTCGGGACAGGGGGCCTACACTGAAGCTTTCTTT. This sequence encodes CASSLSGQGAYTEAFF.

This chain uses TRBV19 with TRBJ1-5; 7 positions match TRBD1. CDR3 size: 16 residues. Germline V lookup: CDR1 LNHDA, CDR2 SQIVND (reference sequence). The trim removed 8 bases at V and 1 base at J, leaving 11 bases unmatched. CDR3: CASGTQGRVSNQPQHF. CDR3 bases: TGTGCCAGTGGAACACAGGGGAGGGTAAGCAATCAGCCCCAGCATTTT.

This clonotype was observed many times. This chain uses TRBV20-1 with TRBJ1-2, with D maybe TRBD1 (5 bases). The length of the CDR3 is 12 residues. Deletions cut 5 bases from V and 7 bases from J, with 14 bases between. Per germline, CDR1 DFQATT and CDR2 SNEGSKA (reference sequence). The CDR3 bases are TGCAGTGCTCCTCTTGGGGGGAGTGGCTACACCTTC. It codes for CSAPLGGSGYTF.

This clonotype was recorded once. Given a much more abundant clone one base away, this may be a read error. The CDR3 DNA reads TGTGCCAGCAGTCGTACAAATCCCACTGAAGCTTGCTTT. Translated, it gives CASSRTNPTEACF. The chain employs TRBV27 and TRBJ1-1; no clear D. Germline assignment: CDR1 MNHEY and CDR2 SMNVEV (reference sequence). The CDR3 is 13 residues long.

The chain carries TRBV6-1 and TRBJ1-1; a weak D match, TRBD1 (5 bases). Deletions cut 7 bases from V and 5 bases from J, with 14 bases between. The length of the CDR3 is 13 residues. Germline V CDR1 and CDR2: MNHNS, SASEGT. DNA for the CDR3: TGTGCCAGCAATACAGGCTGGGGGACTGAAGCTTTCTTT. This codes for CASNTGWGTEAFF.

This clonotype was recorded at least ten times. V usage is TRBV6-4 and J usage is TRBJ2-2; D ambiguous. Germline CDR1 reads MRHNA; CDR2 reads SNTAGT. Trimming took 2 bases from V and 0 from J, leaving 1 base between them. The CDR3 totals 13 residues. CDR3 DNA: TGTGCCAGCAGTGACACGAACACCGGGGAGCTGTTTTTT. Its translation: CASSDTNTGELFF.

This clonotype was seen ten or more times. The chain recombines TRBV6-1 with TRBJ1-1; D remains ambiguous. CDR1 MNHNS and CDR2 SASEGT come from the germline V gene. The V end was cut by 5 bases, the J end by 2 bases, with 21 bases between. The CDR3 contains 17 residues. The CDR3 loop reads CASSRKAGPVGNTEAFF. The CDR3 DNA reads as TGTGCCAGCAGTCGCAAGGCAGGACCCGTGGGAAACACTGAAGCTTTCTTT.

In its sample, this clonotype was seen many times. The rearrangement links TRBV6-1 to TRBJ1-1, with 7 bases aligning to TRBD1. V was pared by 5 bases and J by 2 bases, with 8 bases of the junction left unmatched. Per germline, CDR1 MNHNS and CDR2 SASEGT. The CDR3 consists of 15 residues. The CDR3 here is CASSKGQKRNTEAFF. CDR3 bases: TGTGCCAGCAGTAAGGGACAGAAGCGTAACACTGAAGCTTTCTTT.

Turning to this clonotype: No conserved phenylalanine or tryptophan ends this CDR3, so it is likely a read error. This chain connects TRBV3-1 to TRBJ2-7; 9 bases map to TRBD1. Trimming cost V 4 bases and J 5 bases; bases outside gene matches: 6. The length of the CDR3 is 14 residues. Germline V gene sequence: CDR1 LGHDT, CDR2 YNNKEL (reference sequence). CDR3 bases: TGTGCCAGCAGCCCCACCGGGACAGGGAACGAGCAGTACTAC. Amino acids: CASSPTGTGNEQYY.

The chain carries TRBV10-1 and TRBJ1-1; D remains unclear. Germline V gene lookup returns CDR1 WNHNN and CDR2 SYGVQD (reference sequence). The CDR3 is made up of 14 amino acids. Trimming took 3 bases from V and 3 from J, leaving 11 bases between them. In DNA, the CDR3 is TGCGCCAGCAGTGAAAAAGTGGAGTACACTGAAGCTTTCTTT. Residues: CASSEKVEYTEAFF.

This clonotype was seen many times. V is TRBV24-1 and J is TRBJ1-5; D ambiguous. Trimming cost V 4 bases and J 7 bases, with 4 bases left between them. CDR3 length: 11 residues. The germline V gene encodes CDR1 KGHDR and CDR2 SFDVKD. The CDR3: CATSEGQPQHF. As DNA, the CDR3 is TGTGCCACCAGTGAGGGGCAGCCCCAGCATTTT.

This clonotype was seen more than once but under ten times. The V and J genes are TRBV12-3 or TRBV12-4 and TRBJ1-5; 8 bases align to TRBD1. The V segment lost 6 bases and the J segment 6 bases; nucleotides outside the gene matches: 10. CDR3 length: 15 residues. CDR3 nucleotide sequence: TGTGCCAGCAGCTCTGGACAGGGAGGGGGTCAGCCCCAGCATTTT. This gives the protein CASSSGQGGGQPQHF.

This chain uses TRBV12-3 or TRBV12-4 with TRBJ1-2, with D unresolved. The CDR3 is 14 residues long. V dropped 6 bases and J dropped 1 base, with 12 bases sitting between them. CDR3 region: CASRRLLHNYGYTF. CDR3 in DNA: TGTGCCAGCAGAAGACTATTACATAACTATGGCTACACCTTC.

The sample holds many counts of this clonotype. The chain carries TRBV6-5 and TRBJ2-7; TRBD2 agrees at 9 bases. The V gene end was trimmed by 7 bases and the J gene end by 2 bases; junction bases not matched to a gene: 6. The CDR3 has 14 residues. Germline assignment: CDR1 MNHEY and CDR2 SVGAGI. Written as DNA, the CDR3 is TGTGCCAGCAAGAGCGGCGGGGGGGCCTACGAGCAGTACTTC. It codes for CASKSGGGAYEQYF.

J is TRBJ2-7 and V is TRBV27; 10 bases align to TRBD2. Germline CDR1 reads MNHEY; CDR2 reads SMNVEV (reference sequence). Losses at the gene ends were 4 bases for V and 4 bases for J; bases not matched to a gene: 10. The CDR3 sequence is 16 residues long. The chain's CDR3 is CASSSYSSGGRYEQYF. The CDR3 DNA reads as TGTGCCAGCAGTTCCTATTCTAGCGGGGGTAGGTACGAGCAGTACTTC.